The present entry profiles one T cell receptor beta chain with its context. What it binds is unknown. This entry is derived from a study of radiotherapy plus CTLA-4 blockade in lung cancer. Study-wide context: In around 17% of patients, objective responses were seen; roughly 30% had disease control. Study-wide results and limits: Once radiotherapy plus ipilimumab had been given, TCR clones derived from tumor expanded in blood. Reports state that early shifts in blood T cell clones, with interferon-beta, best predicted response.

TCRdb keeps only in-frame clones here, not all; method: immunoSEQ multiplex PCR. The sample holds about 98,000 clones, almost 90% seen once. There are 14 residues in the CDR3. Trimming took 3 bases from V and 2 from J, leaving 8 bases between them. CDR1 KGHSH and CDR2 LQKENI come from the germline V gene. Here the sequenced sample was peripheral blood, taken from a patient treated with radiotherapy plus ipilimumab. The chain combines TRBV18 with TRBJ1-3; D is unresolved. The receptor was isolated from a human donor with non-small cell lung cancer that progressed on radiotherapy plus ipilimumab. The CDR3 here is CASSPGQAGNTIYF. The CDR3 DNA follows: TGTGCCAGCTCACCGGGCCAGGCTGGAAACACCATATATTTT.